Listed below are T cell receptor beta chains from one sample, sequenced in a study of cytomegalovirus exposure and HLA in healthy donors. Some clones are missing from TCRdb's copy, which holds only in-frame ones; the method was immunoSEQ multiplex PCR. The sample includes about 130,000 clones, around three quarters of them seen just once. Sequencing was done on a sample of PBMCs. The receptor set was obtained from a man aged 18 to 30 in good health and CMV-seronegative. The CDR3 runs from the conserved cysteine through the conserved F or W. The D gene is left open where the match is weak.

TRBV29-1,.,TRBJ2-4,TGCAGCGTTGAAGGGGGGGCTAGCGGAAACATTCAGTACTTC,CSVEGGASGNIQYF
TRBV19,.,TRBJ1-2,TGTGCCAGTAGTGCGACAGCGCGCGATGGCTACACCTTC,CASSATARDGYTF
TRBV19,.,TRBJ2-7,TGTGCCAGTAGTACCGGGACTCGTAGTGTGGGGGAGCAGTACTTC,CASSTGTRSVGEQYF
TRBV9,TRBD2,TRBJ2-3,TGTGCCAGCCAAGAGGCGGGAGGGGGCACAGATACGCAGTATTTT,CASQEAGGGTDTQYF
TRBV29-1,.,TRBJ2-5,TGCAGCGTTGAAGCAGGAGGGCAGGGGGTTCGGACCCAGTACTTC,CSVEAGGQGVRTQYF
TRBV7-2,.,TRBJ1-2,TGTGCCAGCAGCTTAGGGCAGTCTAGGGGCTACACCTTC,CASSLGQSRGYTF
TRBV4-1,.,TRBJ1-1,TGCGCCAGCAGCCAGGAAAGAGGGACTGCGAACACTGAAGCTTTCTTT,CASSQERGTANTEAFF
TRBV19,.,TRBJ1-5,TGTGCCAGTAGTACCGGTGCGAGTTCCCAGCATTTT,CASSTGASSQHF
TRBV25-1,.,TRBJ1-2,TGTGCCAGCAGTGCATTAGGGGAGGGAGGGTTTAACTTC,CASSALGEGGFNF
TRBV7-8,TRBD1,TRBJ2-3,TGTGCCAGCAGCTTATTTGGACAGGGGGCTGTAGATACGCAGTATTTT,CASSLFGQGAVDTQYF
TRBV6-6,TRBD1,TRBJ2-7,TGTGCCAGCAGTAGGGACAGCCCCTACGAGCAGTACTTC,CASSRDSPYEQYF
TRBV7-3,TRBD2,TRBJ2-1,TGTGCCAGCAGCTCCCCTAGCGGTTCCTACAATGAGCAGTTCTTC,CASSSPSGSYNEQFF
TRBV7-9,TRBD2,TRBJ2-3,TGTGCCAGCAGCTCGGACCCGGCGGCTAGCGGGTCTTACACAGATACGCAGTATTTT,CASSSDPAASGSYTDTQYF
TRBV2,TRBD2,TRBJ2-1,TGTGCCAGCAGAACCGGGACTAGCTCCTACAATGAGCAGTTCTTC,CASRTGTSSYNEQFF
TRBV12-5,.,TRBJ2-1,TGTGCTAGTGGTTTGGTGGTTAGCAGGGCGGGGTACAATGAGCAGTTCTTC,CASGLVVSRAGYNEQFF
TRBV4-3,TRBD1,TRBJ1-1,TGCGCCAGCAGCCAAGACCAGACAGGGGGCTGGGGTGCTTTCTTT,CASSQDQTGGWGAFF
TRBV13,.,TRBJ1-1,TGTGCCAGCAGCTTACGGGCAGGGCCAGGCACTGAAGCTTTCTTT,CASSLRAGPGTEAFF
TRBV30,.,TRBJ1-2,TGTGCCTGGAGTGTCGGAGGTCAGGGGTCGAGTAACTATGGCTACACCTTC,CAWSVGGQGSSNYGYTF